The sequence of this T cell receptor beta chain was determined in a study of blood T cells in healthy people across ages. Using a J-beta primer mix together with a sample-barcoded 5' primer, a second PCR was run for roughly 7 to 12 cycles. A minimum of 2.5 million CDR3-containing paired-end reads was obtained for each sample. One entry per CDR3 protein, called by TCRdb with MiXCR from the 5' RACE reads. The table includes about 680,000 distinct CDR3 sequences, more than 40% detected once. Worth noting for this clonotype: At one end, the junction sequence differs from germline, possibly due to a read error.

Germline V CDR1 and CDR2: SGHTA, FQGTGA. The CDR3 is 14 residues long. The sequenced sample consisted of blood. This sequence joins TRBV7-3 and TRBJ1-2; D remains unclear. This receptor was identified in a woman in her sixties or seventies in good health. DNA of the CDR3: TGTACCAGCAGCTTAACGAGCTCCGGACTCGGCTACACCTTC. Protein sequence: CTSSLTSSGLGYTF.